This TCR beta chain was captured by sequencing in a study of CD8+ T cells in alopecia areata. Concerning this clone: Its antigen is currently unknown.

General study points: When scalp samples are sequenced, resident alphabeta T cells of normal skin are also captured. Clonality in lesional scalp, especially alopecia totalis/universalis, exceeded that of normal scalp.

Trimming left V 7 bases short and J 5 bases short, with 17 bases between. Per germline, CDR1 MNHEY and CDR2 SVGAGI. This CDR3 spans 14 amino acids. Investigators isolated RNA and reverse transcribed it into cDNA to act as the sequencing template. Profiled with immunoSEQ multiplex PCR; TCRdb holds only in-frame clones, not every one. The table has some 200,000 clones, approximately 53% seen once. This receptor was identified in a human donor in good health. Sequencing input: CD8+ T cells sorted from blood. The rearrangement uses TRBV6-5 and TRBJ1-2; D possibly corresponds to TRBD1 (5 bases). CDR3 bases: TGTGCCAGCATACCGGGACTGGGGGGGTATGGCTACACCTTC. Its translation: CASIPGLGGYGYTF.